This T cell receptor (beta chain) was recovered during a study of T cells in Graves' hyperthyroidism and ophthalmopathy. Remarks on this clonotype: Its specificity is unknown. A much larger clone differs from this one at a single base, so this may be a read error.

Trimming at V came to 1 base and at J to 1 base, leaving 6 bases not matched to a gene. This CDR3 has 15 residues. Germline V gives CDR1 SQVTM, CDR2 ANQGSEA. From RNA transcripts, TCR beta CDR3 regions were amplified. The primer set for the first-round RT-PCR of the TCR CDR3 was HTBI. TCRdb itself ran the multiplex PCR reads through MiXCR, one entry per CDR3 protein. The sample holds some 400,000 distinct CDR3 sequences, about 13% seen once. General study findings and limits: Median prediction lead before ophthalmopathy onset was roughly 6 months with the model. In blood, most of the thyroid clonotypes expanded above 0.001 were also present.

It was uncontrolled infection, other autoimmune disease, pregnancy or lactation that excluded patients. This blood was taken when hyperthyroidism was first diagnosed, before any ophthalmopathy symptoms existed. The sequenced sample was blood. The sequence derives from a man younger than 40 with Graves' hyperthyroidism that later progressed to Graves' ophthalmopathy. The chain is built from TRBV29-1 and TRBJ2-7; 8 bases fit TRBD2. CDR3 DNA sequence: TGCAGCGTTGAAGCCGACGGGGGGGAGTCCTACGAGCAGTACTTC. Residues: CSVEADGGESYEQYF.